This T cell receptor (beta chain) was sequenced during a study of blood T cell repertoires in COVID-19. Study information: T cells, B-cell-depleted T cells, or PBMCs provided the cDNA or gDNA that served as material.

Clones were read by immunoSEQ multiplex PCR, and TCRdb kept only the in-frame ones, dropping some. Altogether 200,000 to 300,000 clones are present, around 89% being singletons, with the ten largest covering over 4%. Trimming took 7 bases from V and 4 from J; bases not matched to a gene: 3. The CDR3 has 13 amino acids. Self-reported history from a screening survey and questionnaire set each donor's cohort. Donors in Cohort 3 who had recovered were those with two negative PCRs, healthcare professional clearance, or resolution of their symptoms. This chain joins TRBV12-3 or TRBV12-4 and TRBJ1-1; 10 bases are a match to TRBD1. The sequence came from a woman aged 30 to 39 who had recovered from COVID-19. Sequencing was carried out using PBMCs or T cells enriched from blood (not recorded which). The CDR3 coding sequence is TGTGCCAGCACCAGGACAGGGGGCACTGAAGCTTTCTTT. Protein: CASTRTGGTEAFF.